The 26 T cell receptor beta chains below come from one sample, sequenced in a study of a mutant IDH1 vaccine in newly diagnosed glioma. Data came from immunoSEQ multiplex PCR; TCRdb stores just in-frame clones and leaves some out. The data show tens of thousands of clones, with 80% to 90% seen just once and roughly 1.8% held by the top ten. These receptors have no identified antigens. Time point specified: week 5, during vaccination. Every vaccination contained 300 ug of the mutant IDH1 20-mer peptide and was paired with topical imiquimod. The material sequenced was PBMCs, taken from a glioma patient whose treatment included an IDH1 peptide vaccine. Every receptor here comes from a man aged 35-49 years with glioma.

J is TRBJ2-1 and V is TRBV6-6; 9 bases line up with TRBD1. Trimming took 5 bases from V and 5 from J; bases not matched to a gene: 4. This CDR3 has 14 residues. Germline CDR1 reads MNHNY; CDR2 reads SVGAGI (reference sequence). CDR3 sequence (DNA): TGTGCCAGCAGTGGCCGGACAGGGGACAATGAGCAGTTCTTC. It is translated as CASSGRTGDNEQFF.

The chain is built from TRBV18 and TRBJ2-1; TRBD2 agrees at 10 bases. The trim removed 6 bases at V and 7 bases at J, leaving 9 bases unmatched. CDR3 length: 15 residues. Germline-derived CDR1 and CDR2 are KGHSH and LQKENI. CDR3: CASSPSGRRGNEQFF. CDR3 in DNA: TGTGCCAGCTCCCCTAGCGGGAGAAGAGGAAATGAGCAGTTCTTC.

The gene calls are TRBV29-1 and TRBJ1-5; D not certain. In germline, CDR1 is SQVTM, CDR2 ANQGSEA. Trimming took off 4 bases at V and 0 bases at J, with 7 bases between the two ends. This CDR3 region has 13 residues. The CDR3 sequence is CSVVAGSNQPQHF. Here the CDR3 DNA reads TGCAGCGTTGTTGCGGGTAGCAATCAGCCCCAGCATTTT.

This clone was recorded once. The chain carries TRBV7-9 and TRBJ2-3; D ambiguous. The CDR3 consists of 14 residues. Germline lookup yields CDR1 SEHNR and CDR2 FQNEAQ (reference sequence). Trimming removed 4 bases from V and 2 bases from J, with 10 bases in between. The CDR3 region has the DNA TGTGCCAGCAGCTCGTCCCGTCCCACAGATACGCAGTATTTT. This sequence encodes CASSSSRPTDTQYF.

The gene calls are TRBV5-1 and TRBJ1-4; D is perhaps TRBD1 (5 bases). Per germline, CDR1 SGHRS and CDR2 YFSETQ. This CDR3 contains 12 residues. V lost 7 bases, J lost 6 bases, and 10 bases lay in between. As DNA, the CDR3 is TGCGCCAGCTCGGCAGGGCATGAAAAACTGTTTTTT. Protein: CASSAGHEKLFF.

The V and J genes are TRBV18 and TRBJ2-1; D is unclear. Per the germline V gene, CDR1 is KGHSH and CDR2 is LQKENI. This CDR3 spans 12 amino acids. Trimming took off 0 bases at V and 8 bases at J, with 5 bases between the two ends. The CDR3 protein is CASSPPVDEQFF. The CDR3 DNA reads as TGTGCCAGCTCACCACCAGTCGATGAGCAGTTCTTC.

V gene TRBV10-3 combines with J gene TRBJ2-7, with 8 bases fitting TRBD2. Germline V gene lookup returns CDR1 ENHRY and CDR2 SYGVKD. Losses at the gene ends were 10 bases for V and 4 bases for J; bases not matched to a gene: 9. The CDR3 runs 13 residues. The CDR3 DNA reads TGTGCCACCGCTCGGGGGGGGGAGTACGAGCAGTACTTC. Protein product: CATARGGEYEQYF.

This chain uses TRBV11-2 with TRBJ1-1; D gene unclear. The CDR3 covers 14 residues. The V and J ends lost 5 bases and 2 bases respectively, with 12 bases between them. Germline CDR1 reads SGHAT; CDR2 reads FQNNGV. The CDR3 is CASSPGFSNTEAFF. The CDR3 coding sequence is TGTGCCAGCAGCCCCGGGTTCAGTAACACTGAAGCTTTCTTT.

The J gene is TRBJ2-1, the V gene TRBV25-1, with 8 nucleotides matching TRBD1. Trimming at V came to 7 bases and at J to 8 bases, leaving 7 bases not matched to a gene. Germline loops: CDR1 MGHDK, CDR2 SYGVNS. The CDR3 sequence is 13 residues long. This chain's CDR3 is CASTRQGSDEQFF. The CDR3 nucleotides are TGTGCCAGCACTCGACAGGGGAGCGATGAGCAGTTCTTC.

V gene TRBV2 combines with J gene TRBJ1-1, with 8 bases matching TRBD1. Germline V gives CDR1 SNHLY, CDR2 FYNNEI. The junction had 6 bases not matched to a gene; V was cut back by 6 bases and J by 6 bases. This CDR3 region has 13 residues. This chain's CDR3 is CASRDRGVAEAFF. CDR3 bases: TGTGCCAGCAGAGACAGGGGAGTGGCTGAAGCTTTCTTT.

This clone was seen only once. V gene TRBV11-2 combines with J gene TRBJ2-5; D might be TRBD2 (5 bases). The CDR3 extends over 16 amino acids. CDR1 is SGHAT and CDR2 is FQNNGV in the germline V gene. V lost 2 bases, J lost 5 bases, and 18 bases lay in between. The CDR3 DNA follows: TGTGCCAGCAGCTTAACGCAAGAGGGAGATGGGGAGACCCAGTACTTC. Protein sequence: CASSLTQEGDGETQYF.

The rearrangement links TRBV27 to TRBJ2-1, with 7 bases lining up with TRBD2. Germline V gives CDR1 MNHEY, CDR2 SMNVEV (reference sequence). The CDR3 is 16 residues long. V gave up 5 bases and J gave up 7 bases; unmatched junction bases: 14. Here the CDR3 DNA reads TGTGCCAGCAGTCTCGGACTAGTGCTAGGGGTGAATGAGCAGTTCTTC. Its translation: CASSLGLVLGVNEQFF.

The chain employs TRBV10-3 and TRBJ2-7; unclear D gene. Per the germline V gene, CDR1 is ENHRY and CDR2 is SYGVKD. The CDR3 totals 13 residues. V dropped 0 bases and J dropped 1 base, with 4 bases sitting between them. CDR3 nucleotide sequence: TGTGCCATCAGTGAGTCCAATTCCTACGAGCAGTACTTC. Its protein product is CAISESNSYEQYF.

The chain uses TRBV9 and TRBJ2-7; maybe TRBD1 (6 bases). V dropped 0 bases and J dropped 3 bases, with 13 bases sitting between them. Germline CDR1 is SGDLS and CDR2 is YYNGEE. The CDR3 totals 15 residues. The CDR3 loop reads CASSVGGTKVYEQYF. CDR3 sequence (DNA): TGTGCCAGCAGCGTAGGGGGGACAAAAGTCTACGAGCAGTACTTC.

The V call is TRBV9, the J call TRBJ1-2; D call uncertain. This CDR3 is 19 amino acids long. Per germline, CDR1 SGDLS and CDR2 YYNGEE. V was clipped by 4 bases and J by 0 bases, with 25 bases between them. In nucleotides, the CDR3 is TGTGCCAGCAGCTCCTCGGTATTACGGATGTTATCTTCTAACTATGGCTACACCTTC. This sequence encodes CASSSSVLRMLSSNYGYTF.

This chain connects TRBV11-1 to TRBJ2-3; tentatively, D is TRBD1 (5 bases). V was cut by 9 bases and J by 5 bases, with 9 bases left in between. Per the germline V gene, CDR1 is SGHAT and CDR2 is FQDESV (reference sequence). The CDR3 loop spans 11 amino acids. The CDR3 spells CASTQGDTQYF. Written as DNA, the CDR3 is TGTGCCAGTACTCAGGGAGATACGCAGTATTTT.

The V call is TRBV18, the J call TRBJ2-5; TRBD2 matches 9 bases. The CDR3 is made up of 15 amino acids. The germline V gene has CDR1 KGHSH and CDR2 LQKENI. Losses at the gene ends were 5 bases for V and 4 bases for J; bases not matched to a gene: 8. The CDR3 DNA sequence: TGTGCCAGCTCAGGCCTAGCGGGAAGGTCAGAGACCCAGTACTTC. Translated, it gives CASSGLAGRSETQYF.

The chain is built from TRBV7-9 and TRBJ1-4; D not resolved. The CDR3 loop spans 12 amino acids. Germline V lookup: CDR1 SEHNR, CDR2 FQNEAQ (reference sequence). The V and J ends lost 5 bases and 8 bases respectively, with 9 bases between them. CDR3 sequence reads: CASSPRWEKLFF. CDR3 DNA sequence: TGTGCCAGCAGCCCGCGGTGGGAAAAACTGTTTTTT.

The sample holds one count of this clone. The gene calls are TRBV7-8 and TRBJ1-1; D unresolved. The V end was cut by 5 bases, the J end by 6 bases, with 7 bases between. Germline V gives CDR1 SGHVS, CDR2 FQNEAQ. This CDR3 is built from 11 residues. The CDR3 DNA follows: TGTGCCAGCAGCGCAATAGCTGAAGCTTTCTTT. Protein: CASSAIAEAFF.

The chain links TRBV19 to TRBJ2-7, with D possibly TRBD1 on 6 matching bases. The germline V gene has CDR1 LNHDA and CDR2 SQIVND (reference sequence). This CDR3 is 14 amino acids long. Trimming shortened V by 5 bases and J by 6 bases, and 17 bases separated the two germline ends. This chain's CDR3 is CASSVSTGTSEQYF. CDR3 nucleotides: TGTGCCAGTAGTGTTTCGACAGGCACCAGCGAGCAGTACTTC.

V usage is TRBV7-9 and J usage is TRBJ1-1; unclear D gene. Germline CDR1 reads SEHNR; CDR2 reads FQNEAQ (reference sequence). The germline V and J ends were trimmed by 7 bases and 1 base, with 10 bases remaining between them. This CDR3 is built from 13 residues. The CDR3 coding sequence is TGTGCCAGCAAATCCTACCCGAACACTGAAGCTTTCTTT. Protein product: CASKSYPNTEAFF.

The genes are TRBV7-8 and TRBJ2-1; D not certain. Germline V gene data show CDR1 as SGHVS and CDR2 as FQNEAQ. The CDR3 spans 13 residues. V was trimmed by 5 bases and J by 6 bases, leaving 11 bases between them. The CDR3 nucleotides are TGTGCCAGCAGCCTCCCCGCGCTCAATGAGCAGTTCTTC. Translation gives CASSLPALNEQFF.

This clone appeared once. The gene calls are TRBV27 and TRBJ1-2; TRBD1 matches 7 bases. Germline CDR1 and CDR2: MNHEY and SMNVEV (reference sequence). Unmatched junction bases numbered 11, after V lost 4 bases and J lost 6 bases. This CDR3 spans 15 amino acids. This chain's CDR3 is CASSSLPNTGDGYTF. In DNA, the CDR3 is TGTGCCAGCAGTTCCCTACCGAACACAGGGGATGGCTACACCTTC.

This rearrangement joins TRBV7-9 to TRBJ2-1, with 11 positions matching TRBD2. The CDR3 extends over 16 amino acids. Germline V gene lookup returns CDR1 SEHNR and CDR2 FQNEAQ (reference sequence). Trimming took 4 bases from V and 5 from J; bases not matched to a gene: 7. CDR3 in DNA: TGTGCCAGCAGCTCCCGTACTAGCGGGGGTGACAATGAGCAGTTCTTC. It translates to CASSSRTSGGDNEQFF. The full variable domain, rest sourced from reference TRBV7-9 and TRBJ2-1, is DTGVSQNPRHKITKRGQNVTFRCDPISEHNRLYWYRQTLGQGPEFLTYFQNEAQLEKSRLLSDRFSAERPKGSFSTLEIQRTEQGDSAMYLCASSSRTSGGDNEQFFGPGTRLTVL.

The chain uses TRBV5-1 and TRBJ2-3; TRBD2 might be the D (6 bases). Trimming took off 6 bases at V and 3 bases at J, with 17 bases between the two ends. Looked up from germline, CDR1 is SGHRS and CDR2 is YFSETQ. The CDR3 runs to 15 residues. CDR3 nucleotides: TGCGCCAGCACTCGCGCGCCGGGAGATACAGATACGCAGTATTTT. Protein product: CASTRAPGDTDTQYF.

J is TRBJ1-2 and V is TRBV19, with a tentative D call TRBD1 (6 bases). V was clipped by 5 bases and J by 6 bases, with 13 bases between them. The CDR3 is 13 amino acids. Germline lookup yields CDR1 LNHDA and CDR2 SQIVND (reference sequence). CDR3 in amino acids: CASSQDRKNGYTF. In DNA form, the CDR3 reads TGTGCCAGTAGTCAAGACAGGAAGAATGGCTACACCTTC.